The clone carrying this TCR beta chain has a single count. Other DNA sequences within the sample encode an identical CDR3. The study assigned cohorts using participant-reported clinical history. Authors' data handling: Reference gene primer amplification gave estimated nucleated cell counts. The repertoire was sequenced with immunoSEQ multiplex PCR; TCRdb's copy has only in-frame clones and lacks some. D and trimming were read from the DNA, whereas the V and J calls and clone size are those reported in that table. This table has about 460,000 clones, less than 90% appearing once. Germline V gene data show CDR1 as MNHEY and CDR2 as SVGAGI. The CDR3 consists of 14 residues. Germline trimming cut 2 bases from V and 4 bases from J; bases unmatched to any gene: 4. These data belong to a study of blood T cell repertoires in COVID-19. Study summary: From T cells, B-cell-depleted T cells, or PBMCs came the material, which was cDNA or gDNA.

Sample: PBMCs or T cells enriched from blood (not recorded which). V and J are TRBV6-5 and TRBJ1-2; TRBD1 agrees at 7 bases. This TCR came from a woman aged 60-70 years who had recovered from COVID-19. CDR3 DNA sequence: TGTGCCAGCAGTTACGGGGGACAGCCCTATGGCTACACCTTC. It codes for CASSYGGQPYGYTF.